The rows below give T cell receptor beta chains drawn from one sample of a study of blood T cells in healthy people across ages. TCRdb reanalysed the 5' RACE reads using MiXCR and keeps one entry per CDR3 protein. The table has about 1.1 million distinct CDR3 sequences, less than 45% seen once. The sequencing sample was made of blood. Source of these receptors: a man between 18 and 29 years old in good health. The CDR3 runs from the conserved cysteine through the conserved F or W. Each record gives: clone size, J gene, D gene, V gene, CDR3 protein, CDR3 DNA. A D gene is named only where the DNA matches it firmly. Size is omitted from some rows. Given values are once, few, many or a class for expanded clones.

>few|TRBJ2-3|NA|TRBV5-1
CASSLESIRLGDTQYF
TGCGCCAGCAGCCTGGAATCGATTAGGCTGGGGGATACGCAGTATTTT
>NA|TRBJ2-1|NA|TRBV2
CASSEANSREQFF
TGTGCCAGCAGTGAAGCGAACTCGCGTGAGCAGTTCTTC
>few|TRBJ2-7|TRBD1|TRBV10-2
CASSESDRNYEQYF
TGCGCCAGCAGTGAGTCGGACAGGAACTACGAGCAGTACTTC
>few|TRBJ1-5|NA|TRBV20-1
CSARETDQPQHF
TGCAGTGCTAGAGAAACGGATCAGCCCCAGCATTTT
>few|TRBJ2-1|NA|TRBV11-2
CASSLAPPTRKGNEQFF
TGTGCCAGCAGCTTAGCGCCCCCGACTAGAAAGGGCAATGAGCAGTTCTTC
>NA|TRBJ2-2|NA|TRBV6-2/TRBV6-3
CASTQDLFTGELFF
TGTGCCAGCACCCAGGACCTCTTCACCGGGGAGCTGTTTTTT
>NA|TRBJ1-1|NA|TRBV29-1
CSVGRTGQTEAFF
TGCAGCGTTGGTCGAACAGGCCAAACTGAAGCTTTCTTT
>many|TRBJ1-2|TRBD1|TRBV5-1
CASSAGTGVYGYTF
TGCGCCAGCAGCGCGGGGACAGGGGTCTATGGCTACACCTTC
>once|TRBJ1-1|NA|TRBV6-6
CASSTSGFDTEAFF
TGTGCCAGCAGTACCTCTGGATTTGACACTGAAGCTTTCTTT
>few|TRBJ2-3|NA|TRBV4-2
CASSRRRSTDTQYF
TGTGCCAGCAGCCGACGACGGAGCACAGATACGCAGTATTTT
>NA|TRBJ1-2|NA|TRBV20-1
CSAPRPDSQPVYGYTF
TGCAGTGCTCCGCGGCCGGATAGCCAACCAGTCTATGGCTACACCTTC
>NA|TRBJ1-5|TRBD1|TRBV20-1
CSARRSSRGRQPQHF
TGCAGTGCTAGACGATCGTCCAGGGGGCGGCAGCCCCAGCATTTT
>few|TRBJ2-1|TRBD2|TRBV27
CASSLSAGGLEQFF
TGTGCCAGCAGTTTATCGGCGGGAGGGCTTGAGCAGTTCTTC
>few|TRBJ1-6|TRBD1|TRBV20-1
CSARGSGTGKSPLHF
TGCAGTGCTAGAGGGAGCGGGACAGGGAAATCACCCCTCCACTTT
>NA|TRBJ1-6|NA|TRBV27
CATAKSYNSPLHF
TGTGCCACGGCTAAGTCCTATAATTCACCCCTCCACTTT
>few|TRBJ1-2|NA|TRBV2
CASSEERSSTSNGYTF
TGTGCCAGCAGTGAAGAGAGATCCTCCACCTCTAATGGCTACACCTTC
>few|TRBJ1-1|NA|TRBV12-3/TRBV12-4
CASRQVWDTEAFF
TGTGCCAGCAGGCAGGTTTGGGACACTGAAGCTTTCTTT
>NA|TRBJ1-5|NA|TRBV3-1
CASSQGRGRGQPQHF
TGTGCCAGCAGCCAAGGTAGAGGCCGCGGACAGCCCCAGCATTTT